This record covers a single T cell receptor (beta chain). Its antigen is still unknown. Cells that made up the mixed lymphocyte reaction were cocultured at 37°C for more than five days. This table comes from immunoSEQ multiplex PCR, and its TCRdb copy is limited to in-frame clones, with some not included. The sample lists some 7,800 clones, less than 45% occurring once. This entry belongs to a study of siplizumab effects on memory and regulatory T cells. Study results and limitations: Confirmatory evidence of suppressive function in proliferating siplizumab-culture Tregs was not obtained. A major contribution to the alloresponse seemed to be made by naive T cells, which seemed more diverse than memory cells. Siplizumab significantly lowered the alloreactive sequences that could be traced to unstimulated CD4+ memory cells.

The CDR3 covers 14 residues. The V end was cut by 6 bases, the J end by 1 base, with 14 bases between. Germline CDR1 and CDR2: SGHNT and YYREEE (reference sequence). The chain couples TRBV5-4 to TRBJ2-7; TRBD1 is a possible D gene (6 bases). Sequencing was carried out using CFSE-low (dividing) CD8+ T cells sorted from an allogeneic mixed lymphocyte reaction. The TCR was taken from a human donor in good health; the cells came from an allogeneic mixed lymphocyte reaction. The CDR3 sequence: CASMPTGISYEQYF. The DNA of the CDR3 is TGTGCCAGCATGCCGACAGGTATATCCTACGAGCAGTACTTC.